Presented here are 17 T cell receptor beta chains from one specimen sequenced in a study of Graves' ophthalmopathy and Graves' hyperthyroidism. Amplified TCR beta CDR3 regions were obtained using RNA transcripts as template. HTBI primers served in a first-round RT-PCR, which a second-round multiplex PCR followed. TCRdb independently ran MiXCR on the multiplex PCR reads; one entry per CDR3 protein. The sample contains fewer than 600,000 distinct CDR3 sequences, 13% to 15% of which appear only once. The sequencing input was blood. Every receptor here comes from a woman aged 25 to 39 with Graves' ophthalmopathy.

Remarks on this clonotype: Germline is not matched at one junction end, which may reflect a read error. V gene TRBV28 combines with J gene TRBJ2-6; D could derive from TRBD1 or TRBD2 (5 bases each). The germline CDR1 and CDR2 sequences are MDHEN and SYDVKM. CDR3 length: 17 amino acids. The CDR3 spells CASSLSGPSSGANVLSF. CDR3 DNA sequence: TGCGCCAGCAGTTTGTCGGGACCCAGCTCTGGGGCCAACGTCCTGAGTTTC.

This clonotype was counted at least ten times. V gene TRBV28 combines with J gene TRBJ2-5; the match to TRBD2 covers 8 bases. The CDR3 extends over 16 amino acids. Trimming at V came to 3 bases and at J to 9 bases, leaving 15 bases not matched to a gene. Germline V gene sequence: CDR1 MDHEN, CDR2 SYDVKM. The CDR3 here is CASSLGSGPAGVPQYF. The CDR3 DNA is TGTGCCAGCAGTTTGGGTTCCGGGCCAGCGGGAGTTCCCCAGTACTTC.

The chain combines TRBV27 with TRBJ2-7, with TRBD1 matching over 9 bases. The junction had 13 bases not matched to a gene; V was cut back by 8 bases and J by 5 bases. Germline CDR1 reads MNHEY; CDR2 reads SMNVEV (reference sequence). CDR3 length equals 15 residues. CDR3 sequence: CASGEQGAFFHEQYF. The CDR3 nucleotides are TGTGCCAGCGGTGAACAGGGGGCGTTCTTCCACGAGCAGTACTTC.

This clonotype was recorded at least ten times. The chain employs TRBV28 and TRBJ2-7; D tentatively fits TRBD1 or TRBD2 (5 bases each). Germline CDR1 MDHEN, CDR2 SYDVKM. This CDR3 comprises 15 residues. V was trimmed by 6 bases and J by 0 bases, leaving 15 bases between them. The DNA for the CDR3 is TGTGCCAGCAGCTCAGCCGGGGCCTTCTCCTACGAGCAGTACTTC. Translation: CASSSAGAFSYEQYF.

The sample holds many counts of this clonotype. The rearrangement joins TRBV6-1 to TRBJ1-2; D is undetermined. Germline CDR1 and CDR2: MNHNS and SASEGT. The ends were cut back, 6 bases at V and 6 bases at J, with 14 bases in the middle. The CDR3 covers 13 residues. The CDR3 nucleotides read TGTGCCAGCAGCCGAGACACGATAGATGGCTACACCTTC. Its protein is CASSRDTIDGYTF.

The rearrangement links TRBV10-2 to TRBJ1-2, with D possibly TRBD1 on 6 matching bases. CDR1 and CDR2 from the germline V gene are WSHSY and SAAADI. The CDR3 length is 14 residues. With 4 bases removed from V and 6 bases from J, the gap between germline ends came to 15 bases. The CDR3 DNA sequence: TGCGCCAGCAGTGGGGGGGCAGGCATCGATGGCTACACCTTC. Translation: CASSGGAGIDGYTF.

This clonotype has ten or more counts. The chain recombines TRBV12-3 or TRBV12-4 with TRBJ1-5, with D perhaps TRBD1 (6 bases). V lost 6 bases, J lost 3 bases, and 12 bases lay in between. The CDR3 extends over 14 amino acids. In DNA form, the CDR3 reads TGTGCCAGCAGACCAGGACAGATCAATCAGCCCCAGCATTTT. Translated: CASRPGQINQPQHF.

In this sample, this clonotype turned up many times. This sequence joins TRBV6-1 and TRBJ1-6; the D is unclear. Germline CDR1 reads MNHNS; CDR2 reads SASEGT. The CDR3 sequence is 15 residues long. Trimming stripped 0 bases from V and 5 bases from J, with 8 bases between. This CDR3 is CASSEAWQNNSPLHF. The CDR3 nucleotides read TGTGCCAGCAGTGAAGCGTGGCAGAATAATTCACCCCTCCACTTT.

In the case of this clonotype: This may come from a read error, since a much larger clone is one base off. The CDR3 sequence is CASSALSGRETKYF. The CDR3 region has the DNA TGTGCCAGCAGTGCCTTGAGCGGGAGAGAGACCAAGTACTTC. The chain employs TRBV12-3 or TRBV12-4 and TRBJ2-5; 8 nucleotides agree with TRBD2. The CDR3 is made up of 14 amino acids.

At least ten counts were recorded for this clonotype. The chain uses TRBV7-3 and TRBJ2-2; D is unclear. Trimming left V 5 bases short and J 4 bases short, with 14 bases between. The CDR3 is made up of 15 amino acids. Germline CDR1 and CDR2: SGHTA and FQGTGA. The CDR3 coding sequence is TGTGCCAGCAGCATCAATATAGGGCCCACCGGGGAGCTGTTTTTT. This encodes CASSINIGPTGELFF.

This clonotype was seen repeatedly, ten times or more. This sequence joins TRBV4-1 and TRBJ2-7; 12 nucleotides match TRBD1. The CDR3 is 14 residues long. CDR1 MGHRA and CDR2 YSYEKL come from the germline V gene. With 7 bases clipped from V and 5 bases from J, the junction kept 6 bases outside the gene matches. The CDR3 nucleotides are TGCGCCAGCACCGGGACAGGGGGCGAGGACGAGCAGTACTTC. It translates to CASTGTGGEDEQYF.

This clonotype was observed at least ten times. The CDR3 loop reads CASSYQAVNTGELFF. The CDR3 bases are TGTGCCAGCAGCTATCAGGCGGTGAACACCGGGGAGCTGTTTTTT. V and J are TRBV12-3 or TRBV12-4 and TRBJ2-2, with no clear D. The CDR3 is 15 amino acids. The V and J ends lost 6 bases and 1 base respectively, with 12 bases between them.

This clonotype was seen at least ten times. This rearrangement joins TRBV6-5 to TRBJ1-6, with 7 bases identical to TRBD1. V lost 5 bases to trimming and J lost 0 bases; unmatched junction nucleotides: 10. The CDR3 has 18 residues. CDR1 is MNHEY, CDR2 SVGAGI, per germline. The CDR3 sequence: CASSPIGTASSYNSPLHF. CDR3 coding DNA: TGTGCCAGCAGTCCCATCGGGACAGCGAGCTCCTATAATTCACCCCTCCACTTT.

This clonotype was observed many times. The rearrangement links TRBV12-3 or TRBV12-4 to TRBJ1-1; D unclear. CDR3 size: 14 residues. Trimming pared 5 bases from V and 1 base from J, leaving 11 bases between. CDR3: CASSPSHWNTEAFF. The CDR3 DNA reads as TGTGCCAGCAGTCCTTCTCACTGGAACACTGAAGCTTTCTTT.

V usage is TRBV4-2 and J usage is TRBJ1-1; D unresolved. Trimming left V 1 base short and J 1 base short, with 13 bases between. Germline V lookup: CDR1 LGHNA, CDR2 YNFKEQ. The CDR3 loop spans 16 amino acids. CDR3 protein: CASSQVGGLQNTEAFF. Written as DNA, the CDR3 is TGTGCCAGCAGCCAAGTCGGCGGCCTCCAGAACACTGAAGCTTTCTTT.

This chain uses TRBV4-1 with TRBJ1-2; possible D gene TRBD1, 5 bases. The V gene's germline CDR1 is MGHRA and CDR2 YSYEKL. The CDR3 has 16 residues. V lost 0 bases to trimming and J lost 7 bases, with 18 bases between them. CDR3 region: CASSQEGTDVYCGYTF. CDR3 nucleotide sequence: TGCGCCAGCAGCCAAGAAGGGACGGACGTCTACTGTGGCTACACCTTC.

This clonotype was detected many times. The V gene is TRBV13, the J gene TRBJ2-4; weak D call: TRBD1 (6 bases). This CDR3 spans 15 amino acids. Germline assignment: CDR1 PRHDT and CDR2 FYEKMQ (reference sequence). The V and J ends lost 6 bases and 1 base respectively, with 13 bases between them. The CDR3 DNA reads TGTGCCAGCAGACTCGGGACATTTGCCAAAAACATTCAGTACTTC. Protein: CASRLGTFAKNIQYF.